This TCR beta chain is from a study of blood T cell repertoires in COVID-19. About the study: Samples of COVID-19 (acute and convalescent) were obtained from the United States, Italy and Spain.

In assigning cohorts, the study relied on participant-reported clinical history. What the recovered Cohort 3 donors had was two negative PCRs, clearance, or symptom resolution. Sequencing was performed with immunoSEQ multiplex PCR; in TCRdb, only in-frame clones are kept and a portion is missing. The repertoire holds around 250,000 clones, with approximately 84% as singletons. A note on this clone: Other DNA sequences in this sample translate to the same CDR3.

CDR3 size: 15 residues. V shed 2 bases, J shed 3 bases, and the junction held 3 bases outside the gene matches. Germline V gene sequence: CDR1 KGHSH, CDR2 LQKENI. The TCR comes from a man between 18 and 35 years old who had recovered from COVID-19. The chain is built from TRBV18 and TRBJ2-1; 8 positions match TRBD2. What was sequenced was PBMCs or T cells enriched from blood (not recorded which). CDR3 in amino acids: CASSPSSGSYNEQFF. The CDR3 bases are TGTGCCAGCTCACCATCCAGCGGGAGCTACAATGAGCAGTTCTTC.